The 32 T cell receptor beta chains below were found in one sample sequenced in a study of blood T cell repertoires in COVID-19. Repertoires were generated with immunoSEQ multiplex PCR, while TCRdb's copy carries only in-frame clones and drops some. The profile shows some 190,000 clones, 80% to 90% of them singletons. Sequenced input: peripheral blood. These receptors all stem from a man aged 55-75 years with acute or convalescent COVID-19.

The chain has TRBV14 and TRBJ2-3, with 10 bases aligning to TRBD2. The trim removed 0 bases at V and 6 bases at J, leaving 9 bases unmatched. The CDR3 extends over 17 amino acids. Germline values: CDR1 SGHDN, CDR2 FVKESK. CDR3 sequence: CASSQDSYLAGADTQYF. The CDR3 DNA follows: TGTGCCAGCAGCCAAGATTCTTACCTAGCGGGAGCCGATACGCAGTATTTT. The full variable domain, rest sourced from reference TRBV14 and TRBJ2-3, is EAGVTQFPSHSVIEKGQTVTLRCDPISGHDNLYWYRRVMGKEIKFLLHFVKESKQDESGMPNNRFLAERTGGTYSTLKVQPAELEDSGVYFCASSQDSYLAGADTQYFGPGTRLTVL.

This clone was seen just once. The chain employs TRBV5-1 and TRBJ1-4; D gene unclear. V lost 4 bases and J 8 bases, leaving 15 bases between the germline ends. This CDR3 spans 14 amino acids. Germline CDR1 SGHRS, CDR2 YFSETQ. CDR3 amino acids: CASSGGSGSEKLFF. For the CDR3, the DNA is TGCGCCAGCAGCGGCGGGTCAGGTAGCGAAAAACTGTTTTTT. The whole variable domain, filled in from reference TRBV5-1 and TRBJ1-4, reads KAGVTQTPRYLIKTRGQQVTLSCSPISGHRSVSWYQQTPGQGLQFLFEYFSETQRNKGNFPGRFSGRQFSNSRSEMNVSTLELGDSALYLCASSGGSGSEKLFFGSGTQLSVL.

This chain connects TRBV19 to TRBJ2-7; possible D gene TRBD1, 6 bases. Per germline, CDR1 LNHDA and CDR2 SQIVND (reference sequence). This CDR3 contains 17 residues. V lost 6 bases, J lost 9 bases, and 30 bases lay in between. CDR3 sequence: CASRAAGGGVPTSGQYF. For the CDR3, the DNA is TGTGCCAGTAGGGCGGCGGGTGGGGGCGTACCAACCTCGGGGCAGTACTTC.

The V and J genes are TRBV18 and TRBJ2-3, with 8 bases that match TRBD2. The CDR3 loop spans 16 amino acids. V shed 0 bases, J shed 5 bases, and the junction held 7 bases outside the gene matches. Germline CDR1 reads KGHSH; CDR2 reads LQKENI. CDR3 protein: CASSPPGGLAGDTQYF. The CDR3 DNA follows: TGTGCCAGCTCACCACCGGGGGGGCTAGCGGGAGATACGCAGTATTTT.

The chain links TRBV5-1 to TRBJ2-2; 11 nucleotides agree with TRBD2. After removal of 3 bases from V and 3 bases from J, the junction contained 7 bases not matched to a gene. Looked up from germline, CDR1 is SGHRS and CDR2 is YFSETQ. The CDR3 is 17 amino acids. This CDR3 reads CASSSLSGRADTGELFF. In DNA form, the CDR3 reads TGCGCCAGCAGCTCCCTTAGCGGGAGGGCCGACACCGGGGAGCTGTTTTTT. The variable domain in full, completed from reference TRBV5-1 and TRBJ2-2, reads KAGVTQTPRYLIKTRGQQVTLSCSPISGHRSVSWYQQTPGQGLQFLFEYFSETQRNKGNFPGRFSGRQFSNSRSEMNVSTLELGDSALYLCASSSLSGRADTGELFFGEGSRLTVL.

This clone came up once. The gene calls are TRBV25-1 and TRBJ1-2, with 9 bases aligning to TRBD1. The CDR3 has 15 amino acids. Germline values: CDR1 MGHDK, CDR2 SYGVNS. V trimming: 2 bases; J trimming: 8 bases; junction bases outside the gene matches: 9. CDR3: CASSEGDRESRGYTF. CDR3 DNA: TGTGCCAGCAGTGAAGGGGACAGGGAATCGAGGGGCTACACCTTC.

The V call is TRBV3-1 (or the pseudogene TRBV3-2), the J call TRBJ2-7, with 7 bases that match TRBD2. In germline, CDR1 is LGHDT, CDR2 YNNKEL (reference sequence). V dropped 7 bases and J dropped 7; count of bases not matched to a gene: 10. There are 13 residues in the CDR3. The CDR3 is CASTLGGGREQYF. The CDR3 region has the DNA TGTGCCAGCACCCTGGGGGGGGGTCGGGAGCAGTACTTC.

V usage is TRBV19 and J usage is TRBJ2-3; 8 bases match TRBD1. CDR1 and CDR2 (germline): LNHDA, SQIVND (reference sequence). V shed 5 bases and J 5 bases; nucleotides not matched to a gene: 3. This CDR3 is built from 13 residues. The CDR3 protein is CASSVTGVDTQYF. The CDR3 DNA is TGTGCCAGTAGTGTGACAGGGGTAGATACGCAGTATTTT.

The chain combines TRBV7-2 with TRBJ2-5; 11 bases agree with TRBD2. The CDR3 is 16 amino acids. The V gene's germline CDR1 is SGHTA and CDR2 FQGNSA. With 5 bases clipped from V and 4 bases from J, the junction kept 9 bases outside the gene matches. This chain's CDR3 is CASSTGLAGGLETQYF. The CDR3 DNA sequence: TGTGCCAGCAGCACAGGGCTAGCGGGAGGTCTAGAGACCCAGTACTTC. Drawing the rest from reference TRBV7-2 and TRBJ2-5, the complete variable domain is GAGVSQSPSNKVTEKGKDVELRCDPISGHTALYWYRQSLGQGLEFLIYFQGNSAPDKSGLPSDRFSAERTGGSVSTLTIQRTQQEDSAVYLCASSTGLAGGLETQYFGPGTRLLVL.

Only a few counts were recorded for this clone. The V and J genes are TRBV12-5 and TRBJ2-3; unclear D gene. V was trimmed by 1 base and J by 0 bases, leaving 17 bases between them. Per the germline V gene, CDR1 is LGHNT and CDR2 is FRNRAP. The CDR3 is made up of 18 amino acids. For the CDR3, the DNA is TGTGCTAGTGGTTTGGCTCCTACCTCGAGCGTGAGCACAGATACGCAGTATTTT. Translation gives CASGLAPTSSVSTDTQYF.

In this sample, this clone turned up once. This chain's CDR3 is CASSTLAGEVYEQYF. For the CDR3, the DNA is TGCGCCAGCAGCACGCTAGCGGGGGAGGTATACGAGCAGTACTTC. The J gene is TRBJ2-7, the V gene TRBV5-1; 10 bases are shared with TRBD2. The ends lost 4 bases at V and 4 bases at J; junction bases unmatched: 8. The CDR3 consists of 15 residues. Germline CDR1 SGHRS, CDR2 YFSETQ.

The V gene is TRBV6-6, the J gene TRBJ1-4; no firm D call. Trimming stripped 2 bases from V and 4 bases from J, with 2 bases between. The CDR3 is 12 amino acids. Per germline, CDR1 MNHNY and CDR2 SVGAGI (reference sequence). The CDR3 loop reads CASSYLNEKLFF. DNA for the CDR3: TGTGCCAGCAGTTACCTTAATGAAAAACTGTTTTTT.

The rearrangement uses TRBV7-3 and TRBJ1-4, with D unclear. The V end was cut by 5 bases, the J end by 14 bases, with 15 bases between. This CDR3 region has 12 residues. The germline V gene has CDR1 SGHTA and CDR2 FQGTGA. The CDR3 loop is CASSQHARRLFF. CDR3 coding DNA: TGTGCCAGCAGCCAACACGCCAGGAGGCTGTTTTTT.

The genes are TRBV28 and TRBJ1-6, with D maybe TRBD1 (5 bases). This CDR3 has 17 amino acids. V lost 5 bases and J lost 0, with 14 bases in between. CDR1 MDHEN and CDR2 SYDVKM come from the germline V gene. The CDR3 sequence: CASSPSGGSSYNSPLHF. The DNA for the CDR3 is TGTGCCAGCAGTCCCTCGGGGGGGAGCTCCTATAATTCACCCCTCCACTTT.

The chain combines TRBV28 with TRBJ2-7; 9 bases line up with TRBD1. Looked up from germline, CDR1 is MDHEN and CDR2 is SYDVKM. The CDR3 spans 15 residues. Trimming removed 9 bases from V and 3 bases from J; junction bases left unmatched: 12. CDR3 DNA sequence: TGTGCCAGTCGAGGACCGGGACAGGGTGGCTACGAGCAGTACTTC. It specifies CASRGPGQGGYEQYF.

This sequence joins TRBV30 and TRBJ1-4; D might be TRBD1 (5 bases). Trimming cost V 7 bases and J 7 bases, with 13 bases left between them. The CDR3 loop spans 12 amino acids. Germline lookup yields CDR1 GTSNPN and CDR2 SVGIG (reference sequence). The CDR3 loop reads CAFQGIGEKLFF. As DNA, the CDR3 is TGTGCCTTCCAGGGCATTGGTGAAAAACTGTTTTTT.

V gene TRBV27 combines with J gene TRBJ1-1, with D perhaps TRBD1 (5 bases). The germline gives CDR1 MNHEY, CDR2 SMNVEV (reference sequence). Trimming took off 4 bases at V and 0 bases at J, with 12 bases between the two ends. This CDR3 is built from 15 residues. The CDR3 region is CASSSLQVMNTEAFF. The CDR3 DNA reads TGTGCCAGCAGTTCTCTACAGGTCATGAACACTGAAGCTTTCTTT.

The sample holds one count of this clone. The chain joins TRBV28 to TRBJ2-2; 8 bases map to TRBD1. The CDR3 loop spans 15 amino acids. V shed 5 bases and J 4 bases; nucleotides not matched to a gene: 6. Germline-derived CDR1 and CDR2 are MDHEN and SYDVKM. The CDR3 nucleotides are TGTGCCAGCAGTATACACACAGGGGGCACCGGGGAGCTGTTTTTT. Its protein is CASSIHTGGTGELFF.

The chain has TRBV9 and TRBJ1-6; D is unresolved. The CDR3 extends over 13 amino acids. The V end lost 4 bases, the J end lost 7 bases, and 9 bases lay between the germline ends. The germline V gene has CDR1 SGDLS and CDR2 YYNGEE. This CDR3 reads CASSPTVNSPLHF. The CDR3 DNA reads TGTGCCAGCAGCCCCACGGTGAATTCACCCCTCCACTTT.

The chain uses TRBV7-2 and TRBJ1-2; 9 bases are shared with TRBD1. Germline V gene lookup returns CDR1 SGHTA and CDR2 FQGNSA. V trimming: 5 bases; J trimming: 8 bases; junction bases outside the gene matches: 12. CDR3 length equals 15 residues. The CDR3: CASSPIQGAADGYTF. The CDR3 DNA sequence: TGTGCCAGCAGCCCCATACAGGGGGCGGCTGACGGCTACACCTTC.

V usage is TRBV27 and J usage is TRBJ2-7; tentatively, D is TRBD2 (6 bases). Germline V lookup: CDR1 MNHEY, CDR2 SMNVEV (reference sequence). Trimming pared 2 bases from V and 6 bases from J, leaving 11 bases between. The CDR3 has 13 residues. For the CDR3, the DNA is TGTGCCAGCAGTTTAGGCGGGGCCTCCGAGCAGTACTTC. This sequence encodes CASSLGGASEQYF.

This chain links TRBV19 with TRBJ2-3; a weak D match, TRBD2 (6 bases). The CDR3 length is 14 residues. V lost 7 bases to trimming and J lost 9 bases, with 20 bases between them. Germline CDR1 is LNHDA and CDR2 is SQIVND (reference sequence). In DNA, the CDR3 is TGTGCCAGTACTCCCGGAGCGGGTCCGGGGACGCAGTATTTT. Amino acid sequence: CASTPGAGPGTQYF. Full variable domain (rest looked up from reference TRBV19 and TRBJ2-3): DGGITQSPKYLFRKEGQNVTLSCEQNLNHDAMYWYRQDPGQGLRLIYYSQIVNDFQKGDIAEGYSVSREKKESFPLTVTSAQKNPTAFYLCASTPGAGPGTQYFGPGTRLTVL.

The chain carries TRBV2 and TRBJ2-7; tentative D call: TRBD1 (5 bases). Trimming removed 5 bases from V and 1 base from J, with 9 bases in between. The germline V gene encodes CDR1 SNHLY and CDR2 FYNNEI. The CDR3 contains 13 residues. The CDR3 loop reads CASSLDRSYEQYF. As DNA, the CDR3 is TGTGCCAGCAGTCTAGACAGATCCTACGAGCAGTACTTC.

This chain connects TRBV2 to TRBJ2-5; D call uncertain. V was clipped by 8 bases and J by 1 base, with 11 bases between them. This CDR3 contains 13 residues. Germline CDR1 SNHLY, CDR2 FYNNEI. CDR3 DNA sequence: TGTGCCAGCCACAGAAGCTCCCAAGAGACCCAGTACTTC. Translating it yields CASHRSSQETQYF.

There are a few counts of this clone. CDR3 loop: CASSLTENQPQHF. Here the CDR3 DNA reads TGTGCCAGCAGCCTGACAGAGAATCAGCCCCAGCATTTT. The chain carries TRBV7-9 and TRBJ1-5; TRBD1 is a possible D gene (5 bases). This CDR3 has 13 amino acids. Trimming cost V 5 bases and J 4 bases, with 9 bases left between them. Germline assignment: CDR1 SEHNR and CDR2 FQNEAQ (reference sequence).

The J gene is TRBJ2-3, the V gene TRBV7-9, with D possibly TRBD2 on 6 matching bases. CDR1 and CDR2 (germline): SEHNR, FQNEAQ (reference sequence). There are 15 residues in the CDR3. Trimming removed 2 bases from V and 6 bases from J, with 15 bases in between. The CDR3 DNA is TGTGCCAGCAGCTTAAGTGTGGGACTCGGGGATACGCAGTATTTT. Encoded protein: CASSLSVGLGDTQYF.

In the case of this clone: At one end, the junction sequence differs from germline, possibly due to a read error. V gene TRBV28 combines with J gene TRBJ2-2, with D tentatively TRBD1 (5 bases). Germline-derived CDR1 and CDR2 are MDHEN and SYDVKM. This CDR3 has 14 residues. The DNA for the CDR3 is TGTGCCAGCTACCATCGACAGAACGCCGGGGAGCTGTTTTTT. This codes for CASYHRQNAGELFF.

This clone came up once. The J gene is TRBJ2-7, the V gene TRBV9; D may be TRBD2 (5 bases). V lost 0 bases and J 3 bases, leaving 7 bases between the germline ends. CDR1 is SGDLS and CDR2 is YYNGEE in the germline V gene. The CDR3 has 13 amino acids. The CDR3 DNA reads TGTGCCAGCAGCGTAGCGGGAAGCTACGAGCAGTACTTC. It specifies CASSVAGSYEQYF.

This chain connects TRBV6-5 to TRBJ2-7, with 10 bases identical to TRBD1. J lost 2 bases, V lost 3 bases, and 4 bases had no gene match. The CDR3 totals 15 residues. Per the germline V gene, CDR1 is MNHEY and CDR2 is SVGAGI. The CDR3 coding sequence is TGTGCCAGCAGTTATGCCGGGACAGGGGCCTACGAGCAGTACTTC. Amino acids: CASSYAGTGAYEQYF.

This chain connects TRBV27 to TRBJ2-1, with 15 bases fitting TRBD2. Germline V gene lookup returns CDR1 MNHEY and CDR2 SMNVEV (reference sequence). This CDR3 is built from 16 residues. J gave up 6 bases and V 5 bases, and 5 bases lay outside the gene matches. The CDR3 sequence: CASSPPGLAGGNEQFF. CDR3 nucleotide sequence: TGTGCCAGCAGTCCCCCGGGACTAGCGGGAGGCAATGAGCAGTTCTTC.

The chain combines TRBV28 with TRBJ1-1, with 7 bases identical to TRBD1. The CDR3 totals 14 residues. CDR1 is MDHEN, CDR2 SYDVKM, per germline. V shed 8 bases, J shed 11 bases, and the junction held 17 bases outside the gene matches. The CDR3 region is CASLTNRGLIGAFF. In nucleotides, the CDR3 is TGTGCCAGCCTTACCAACAGGGGTCTCATCGGGGCTTTCTTT.

The chain uses TRBV7-2 and TRBJ2-1; the match to TRBD2 covers 8 bases. The V segment lost 1 base and the J segment 1 base; nucleotides outside the gene matches: 3. In germline, CDR1 is SGHTA, CDR2 FQGNSA. CDR3 length: 16 residues. DNA of the CDR3: TGTGCCAGCAGCTTAGGGGGCGGGAGGTCCTACAATGAGCAGTTCTTC. Its protein product is CASSLGGGRSYNEQFF.